This TCR beta chain was observed in a study of shared clonotypes between healthy human individuals. As for the study in general: A couple of women and a few men aged 18 to 49 made up the donors. General study points: Clonotype sharing among donors likely depends on sequencing depth.

This clone turned up a few times. Its antigen is still unknown. Splitting of each subset's genomic DNA was done evenly across several immunoSEQ plates. Unsorted PBMC DNA underwent sequencing on ten immunoSEQ deep assay plates. The assay was immunoSEQ multiplex PCR, and TCRdb's table has in-frame clones only and misses some. The table shows fewer than 600,000 clones, with 75% to 80% occurring only once. Per germline, CDR1 MDHEN and CDR2 SYDVKM. The ends were cut back, 5 bases at V and 0 bases at J, with 13 bases in the middle. This CDR3 has 15 residues. The chain recombines TRBV28 with TRBJ1-1; D is ambiguous. The TCR was taken from a woman aged 40 to 49 in good health. Some clones in this sample may be carry-over from other donors' samples. Sequencing was carried out using PBMCs. This chain's CDR3 is CASSNGGHLNTEAFF. The CDR3 nucleotides are TGTGCCAGCAGTAATGGTGGGCACCTGAACACTGAAGCTTTCTTT.